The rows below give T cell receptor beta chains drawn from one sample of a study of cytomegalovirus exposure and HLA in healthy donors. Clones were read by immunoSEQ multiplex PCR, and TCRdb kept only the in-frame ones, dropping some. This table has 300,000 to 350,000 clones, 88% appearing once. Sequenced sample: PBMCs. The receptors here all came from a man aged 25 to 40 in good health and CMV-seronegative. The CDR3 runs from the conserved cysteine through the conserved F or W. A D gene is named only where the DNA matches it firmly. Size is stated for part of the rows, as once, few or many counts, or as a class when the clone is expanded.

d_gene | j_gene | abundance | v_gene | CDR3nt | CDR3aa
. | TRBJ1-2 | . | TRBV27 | TGTGCCAGCAGCCCCATGAGGGAACACTATGGCTACACCTTC | CASSPMREHYGYTF
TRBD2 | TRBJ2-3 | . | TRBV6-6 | TGTGCCAGCAGTCCGCGGGGGGGGACAGATACGCAGTATTTT | CASSPRGGTDTQYF
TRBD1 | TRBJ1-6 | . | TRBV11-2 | TGTGCCAGCAGCCCGCATCAGACAGGGGGAAGTATTAATTCACCCCTCCACTTT | CASSPHQTGGSINSPLHF
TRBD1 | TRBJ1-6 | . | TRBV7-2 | TGTGCCAGCAGCCCACGGACAGGGGGAACACCCCTCCACTTT | CASSPRTGGTPLHF
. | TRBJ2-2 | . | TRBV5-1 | TGCGCCAGCAGCTCCTACACCGGACTAAACACCGGGGAGCTGTTTTTT | CASSSYTGLNTGELFF
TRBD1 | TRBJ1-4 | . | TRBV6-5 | TGTGCCAGCAGTTACTCTACAGGGGGGAAACTGTTTTTT | CASSYSTGGKLFF
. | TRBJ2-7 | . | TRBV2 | TGTGCCAGCGGGGAGCTGGCGGGGGCCCTTGGAGAGCAGTACTTC | CASGELAGALGEQYF
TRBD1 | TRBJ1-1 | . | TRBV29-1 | TGCAGCGGCACCAGGGGGACTGAAGCTTTCTTT | CSGTRGTEAFF
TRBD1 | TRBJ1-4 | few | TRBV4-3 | TGCGCCAGCAGCCCACGGGACAGAGCTAATGAAAAACTGTTTTTT | CASSPRDRANEKLFF
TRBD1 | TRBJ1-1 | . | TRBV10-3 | TGTGCCATCAGTCAGAGACAGGGGTTTATATCTGAAGCTTTCTTT | CAISQRQGFISEAFF
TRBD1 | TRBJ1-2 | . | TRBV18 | TGTGCCAGCTCACCACTAATTGCGGGGGCAGGGGGCAACTATGGCTACACCTTC | CASSPLIAGAGGNYGYTF
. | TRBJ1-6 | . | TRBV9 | TGTGCCAGCAGCGTCGACAGGATAAATAATTCACCCCTCCACTTT | CASSVDRINNSPLHF
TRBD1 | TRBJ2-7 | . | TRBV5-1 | TGCGCCAGCAGCGCCCGGACAGGGGGCTACGAGCAGTACTTC | CASSARTGGYEQYF
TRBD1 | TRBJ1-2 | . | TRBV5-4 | TGTGCCAGCAGCGGGGGACAGGGGGTCAAAGGCTACACCTTC | CASSGGQGVKGYTF
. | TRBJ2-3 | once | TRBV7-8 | TGTGCCAGCAGCTTAGGACAGGGCACAGATACGCAGTATTTT | CASSLGQGTDTQYF
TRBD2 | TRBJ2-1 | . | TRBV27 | TGTGCCAGCCGTTCGGGGGGATACAATGAGCAGTTCTTC | CASRSGGYNEQFF
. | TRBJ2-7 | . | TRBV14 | TGTGCCAGCAGCCAGGCGCGGGACGGTGTTTACGAGCAGTACTTC | CASSQARDGVYEQYF
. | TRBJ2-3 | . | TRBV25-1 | TGTGCCAGCAGTGAACAGAGCACAGATACGCAGTATTTT | CASSEQSTDTQYF
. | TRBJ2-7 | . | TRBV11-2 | TGTGCCAGCAGCTTAGACAGATACTACGAGCAGTACTTC | CASSLDRYYEQYF
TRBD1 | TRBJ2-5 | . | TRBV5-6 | TGTGCCAGCAGCATGAGTTGGACAGGGCTTGGGGAGACCCAGTACTTC | CASSMSWTGLGETQYF
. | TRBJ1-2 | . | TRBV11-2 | TGTGCCAGCAGCTTAAGGGGCTATGGCTACACCTTC | CASSLRGYGYTF
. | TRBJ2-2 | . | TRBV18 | TGTGCCAGCTCACCGTCGGGCAGGGCGAACACCGGGGAGCTGTTTTTT | CASSPSGRANTGELFF
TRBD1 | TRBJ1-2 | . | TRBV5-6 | TGTGCCAGCCGCTATGGGGGGACAGGGGGTGGCTACACCTTC | CASRYGGTGGGYTF
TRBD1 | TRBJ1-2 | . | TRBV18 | TGTGCCAGCTCGGCTCCGGGACAGGGGAGTGGCTACACCTTC | CASSAPGQGSGYTF
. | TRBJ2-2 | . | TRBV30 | TGTGCCTGGAGCCCCGGGGGTACGAGGACCGGGGAGCTGTTTTTT | CAWSPGGTRTGELFF
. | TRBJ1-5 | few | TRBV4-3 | TGCGCCAGCAGCCAAGACAGGAGCAATCAGCCCCAGCATTTT | CASSQDRSNQPQHF
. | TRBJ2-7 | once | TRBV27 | TGTGCCAGCAGTTTAAGGGGGTACGAGCAGTACTTC | CASSLRGYEQYF
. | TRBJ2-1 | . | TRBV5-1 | TGCGCCAGCAGTCCTTCGGAGCGCAATGAGCAGTTCTTC | CASSPSERNEQFF
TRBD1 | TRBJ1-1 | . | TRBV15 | TGTGCCACCAGTACCGGGACAGGTAGTTTCGGGGAAGCTTTCTTT | CATSTGTGSFGEAFF
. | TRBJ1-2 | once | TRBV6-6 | TGTGCCAGCAGTTACTCTCACAGCCAAAACTATGGCTACACCTTC | CASSYSHSQNYGYTF
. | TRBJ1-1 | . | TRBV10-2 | TGCGCCAGCGGCCTGACAGGGAACACTGAAGCTTTCTTT | CASGLTGNTEAFF
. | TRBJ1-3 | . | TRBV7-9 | TGTGCCAGCAGCCCACGAAGGGGGAAACCGGACCTATCTGGAAACACCATATATTTT | CASSPRRGKPDLSGNTIYF
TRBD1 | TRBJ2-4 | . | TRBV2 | TGTGCCAGCAGTATACCACCGGGACAGGGACCTCACTTC | CASSIPPGQGPHF
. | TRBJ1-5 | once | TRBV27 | TGTGCCAGCAGTTTATATGCAGGGTCCAGCATCCCGCCCCAGCATTTT | CASSLYAGSSIPPQHF
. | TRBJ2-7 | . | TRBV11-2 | TGTGCCAGCAGCTCGACAGGCACCTACGAGCAGTACTTC | CASSSTGTYEQYF
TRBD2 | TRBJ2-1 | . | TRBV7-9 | TGTGCCAGCAGCGCCGGGACTAGCGGGGGGGAGCAGTTCTTC | CASSAGTSGGEQFF
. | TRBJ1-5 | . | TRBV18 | TGTGCCAGCTCAGAGGCACCCTCGAATCAGCCCCAGCATTTT | CASSEAPSNQPQHF
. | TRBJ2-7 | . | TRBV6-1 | TGTGCCAGCAGCAATTTAAGGGGAAGTATCCTCGAGCAGTACTTC | CASSNLRGSILEQYF
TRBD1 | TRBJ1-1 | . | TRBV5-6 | TGTGCCAGCAGCTTGGGGACAGGGAGAATTGAAGCTTTCTTT | CASSLGTGRIEAFF
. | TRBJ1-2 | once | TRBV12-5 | TGTGCTAGTGGTTTGTCAAACTATGGCTACACCTTC | CASGLSNYGYTF
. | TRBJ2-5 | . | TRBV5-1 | TGCGCCAGCAGCTTGCCGGGAAGAGAGACCCAGTACTTC | CASSLPGRETQYF
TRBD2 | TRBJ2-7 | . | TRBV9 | TGTGCCAGCAGCGTAGATGTTAGCGGGGGGGCCCCGCGAGACGAGCAGTACTTC | CASSVDVSGGAPRDEQYF
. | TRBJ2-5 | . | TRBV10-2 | TGCGCCAGCAGTGAGTATAGTAGTGAAGAGACCCAGTACTTC | CASSEYSSEETQYF